This is a list of T cell receptor beta chains from one sample in a study of blood T cell repertoires in COVID-19. Some clones are missing from TCRdb's copy, which holds only in-frame ones; the method was immunoSEQ multiplex PCR. The sample lists 180,000 or so clones; roughly 76% were seen once. Material for sequencing was peripheral blood. Source of these receptors: a woman aged 40-49 years with COVID-19, enrolled during active disease. CDR3s include the opening cysteine and the closing phenylalanine or tryptophan. Each record gives: CDR3 DNA, CDR3 protein, V gene, J gene, clone size, D gene. A D gene is named only where the DNA matches it firmly. Only part of the rows carry a size: once, few, many, or a class if the clone is expanded.

CDR3 DNA: TGTGCCAGTAGTACCCACCCGTCAGGGAACACTGAAGCTTTCTTT
CDR3 protein: CASSTHPSGNTEAFF
V gene: TRBV19
J gene: TRBJ1-1
clone size: -
D gene: -

CDR3 DNA: TGTGCCAGCAGCCGAACTGGACAGGGCAAAGAGACCCAGTACTTC
CDR3 protein: CASSRTGQGKETQYF
V gene: TRBV3-1/TRBV3-2
J gene: TRBJ2-5
clone size: -
D gene: TRBD1

CDR3 DNA: TGTGCCAGCAGCTTATCGGGCAATCAGCCCCAGCATTTT
CDR3 protein: CASSLSGNQPQHF
V gene: TRBV7-3
J gene: TRBJ1-5
clone size: -
D gene: -

CDR3 DNA: TGTGCCAGTAGTACTGACAGATTCATGAACACTGAAGCTTTCTTT
CDR3 protein: CASSTDRFMNTEAFF
V gene: TRBV19
J gene: TRBJ1-1
clone size: many
D gene: -

CDR3 DNA: TGTGCCAGCAGGGGTACAGCATCTTCACCCCTCCACTTT
CDR3 protein: CASRGTASSPLHF
V gene: TRBV27
J gene: TRBJ1-6
clone size: -
D gene: -

CDR3 DNA: TGTGCCAGCAGCTTGGTCGTGACAGCCGTACTCTTCGGGGCCAACGTCCTGACTTTC
CDR3 protein: CASSLVVTAVLFGANVLTF
V gene: TRBV5-4
J gene: TRBJ2-6
clone size: -
D gene: -

CDR3 DNA: TGTGCCAGCAGCTTAACTCGAGGCACCGGGGAGCTGTTTTTT
CDR3 protein: CASSLTRGTGELFF
V gene: TRBV11-2
J gene: TRBJ2-2
clone size: -
D gene: -

CDR3 DNA: TGTGCCAGCAGCCCTGGTCTCGCGGGAGGGGCTGATACGCAGTATTTT
CDR3 protein: CASSPGLAGGADTQYF
V gene: TRBV4-2
J gene: TRBJ2-3
clone size: many
D gene: TRBD2

CDR3 DNA: TGTGCCAGCAGCCATATAGGGGGCGATACGCAGTATTTT
CDR3 protein: CASSHIGGDTQYF
V gene: TRBV3-1/TRBV3-2
J gene: TRBJ2-3
clone size: once
D gene: TRBD1

CDR3 DNA: TGTGCCAGCAGCTTGTCGGCCGGGATAGAGATTAAGACCCAGTACTTC
CDR3 protein: CASSLSAGIEIKTQYF
V gene: TRBV5-4
J gene: TRBJ2-5
clone size: once
D gene: -

CDR3 DNA: TGTGCTAGTGGTCCCTCCACAGGGGTTGCTATATATGGCTACACCTTC
CDR3 protein: CASGPSTGVAIYGYTF
V gene: TRBV12-5
J gene: TRBJ1-2
clone size: -
D gene: TRBD1

CDR3 DNA: TGTGCCAGCAGCCTCCGTGTAGCGGGAGCGAGGAATGAGCAGTTCTTC
CDR3 protein: CASSLRVAGARNEQFF
V gene: TRBV11-3
J gene: TRBJ2-1
clone size: -
D gene: TRBD2

CDR3 DNA: TGTGCCAGCAGCTTAGATCAAGAGACAGGGGTTGATTCCTACGAGCAGTACTTC
CDR3 protein: CASSLDQETGVDSYEQYF
V gene: TRBV11-3
J gene: TRBJ2-7
clone size: -
D gene: TRBD1

CDR3 DNA: TGTGCCAGCAGCGTGGACAGGGGGCGAGAGACCCAGTACTTC
CDR3 protein: CASSVDRGRETQYF
V gene: TRBV5-4
J gene: TRBJ2-5
clone size: -
D gene: TRBD1

CDR3 DNA: TGTGCCAGTACAGGGGGCTTTACGAAGGCAGATACGCAGTATTTT
CDR3 protein: CASTGGFTKADTQYF
V gene: TRBV19
J gene: TRBJ2-3
clone size: -
D gene: TRBD1

CDR3 DNA: TGTGCCAGCAGCCAGTATGGGACTAGCGGGGACCTTGGGAGAGATGAGCAGTTCTTC
CDR3 protein: CASSQYGTSGDLGRDEQFF
V gene: TRBV7-2
J gene: TRBJ2-1
clone size: -
D gene: TRBD2

CDR3 DNA: TGTGCCAGCTCACCGACGGGAGGGGGCCTGTCTGGAAACACCATATATTTT
CDR3 protein: CASSPTGGGLSGNTIYF
V gene: TRBV18
J gene: TRBJ1-3
clone size: once
D gene: TRBD1

CDR3 DNA: TGTGCCAGCGGAAAGGACAGGGGTGGCAATCAGCCCCAGCATTTT
CDR3 protein: CASGKDRGGNQPQHF
V gene: TRBV6-5
J gene: TRBJ1-5
clone size: -
D gene: TRBD1

CDR3 DNA: TGTGCCAGTGGGACAGCCCCCAATCAGCCCCAGCATTTT
CDR3 protein: CASGTAPNQPQHF
V gene: TRBV27
J gene: TRBJ1-5
clone size: medium-sized
D gene: TRBD1

CDR3 DNA: TGTGCCAGCAGCCGACGGGAACAAGAGACCCAGTACTTC
CDR3 protein: CASSRREQETQYF
V gene: TRBV7-9
J gene: TRBJ2-5
clone size: -
D gene: -

CDR3 DNA: TGTGCCAGCTCACCGTCTACCGGGACTAGCGCTATCTCACAGGATGAGCAGTTCTTC
CDR3 protein: CASSPSTGTSAISQDEQFF
V gene: TRBV18
J gene: TRBJ2-1
clone size: -
D gene: TRBD2

CDR3 DNA: TGTGCCAGCAGTTACTCTAGCGGCACAGATACGCAGTATTTT
CDR3 protein: CASSYSSGTDTQYF
V gene: TRBV6-5
J gene: TRBJ2-3
clone size: -
D gene: -

CDR3 DNA: TGTGCCAGCAGCTCTAGCCGAAGCTCCTACAATGAGCAGTTCTTC
CDR3 protein: CASSSSRSSYNEQFF
V gene: TRBV7-2
J gene: TRBJ2-1
clone size: -
D gene: -

CDR3 DNA: TGTGCCATCAGCGAGGGTAGCGGGAGGGCCTCGGGTACGCAGTATTTT
CDR3 protein: CAISEGSGRASGTQYF
V gene: TRBV10-3
J gene: TRBJ2-3
clone size: -
D gene: TRBD2

CDR3 DNA: TGCGCCAGCAGCCAACTCCTAACAGGGCCCTATGGCTACACCTTC
CDR3 protein: CASSQLLTGPYGYTF
V gene: TRBV4-1
J gene: TRBJ1-2
clone size: -
D gene: -

CDR3 DNA: TGTGCCAGCAGCTTATCGGGCGGGAGAGTCACCGGGGAGCTGTTTTTT
CDR3 protein: CASSLSGGRVTGELFF
V gene: TRBV7-8
J gene: TRBJ2-2
clone size: once
D gene: TRBD2

CDR3 DNA: TGTGCCAGCACCCCAGGTTATAGCGGGAGACATACGCAGTATTTT
CDR3 protein: CASTPGYSGRHTQYF
V gene: TRBV28
J gene: TRBJ2-3
clone size: -
D gene: TRBD2

CDR3 DNA: TGTGCCAGCAGCTCAGTCGAAACAGGGGGAGCTTTCTTT
CDR3 protein: CASSSVETGGAFF
V gene: TRBV5-6
J gene: TRBJ1-1
clone size: -
D gene: TRBD1

CDR3 DNA: TGTGCCAGCTCACAGGGACTGGGGGAGACCCAGTACTTC
CDR3 protein: CASSQGLGETQYF
V gene: TRBV18
J gene: TRBJ2-5
clone size: once
D gene: -

CDR3 DNA: TGCAGCTCGCGACAGGGGGCAGGGGAGACCCAGTACTTC
CDR3 protein: CSSRQGAGETQYF
V gene: TRBV29-1
J gene: TRBJ2-5
clone size: -
D gene: TRBD1

CDR3 DNA: TGTGCCAGCAGTTTGCCGGGACAGGGGAACAATGAGCAGTTCTTC
CDR3 protein: CASSLPGQGNNEQFF
V gene: TRBV27
J gene: TRBJ2-1
clone size: once
D gene: TRBD1

CDR3 DNA: TGTGCCAGCAGCCCTAGCGGCGCCCTACAAGAGACCCAGTACTTC
CDR3 protein: CASSPSGALQETQYF
V gene: TRBV7-2
J gene: TRBJ2-5
clone size: -
D gene: TRBD2